This entry lists 10 T cell receptor beta chains sequenced from one sample in a study of blood T cells in healthy people across ages. The use of a sample-barcoded 5' primer and a J-beta primer mix characterized a second PCR of 7 to 11 cycles. A single record per CDR3 protein comes from TCRdb applying MiXCR to the 5' RACE reads. Counted here are 1.5 million to 2 million distinct CDR3 sequences, about 32% occurring once; the ten biggest clones make up roughly 10%. The sequencing input was blood. The receptors stem from a woman aged 25-40 years in good health.

The chain uses TRBV30 and TRBJ2-7; 9 nucleotides match TRBD1. J lost 4 bases, V lost 2 bases, and 12 bases had no gene match. The CDR3 has 16 amino acids. Germline CDR1 and CDR2: GTSNPN and SVGIG (reference sequence). CDR3 DNA: TGTGCCTGGAGTCACCTCGGGACAGGGCCACAGTACGAGCAGTACTTC. Translation gives CAWSHLGTGPQYEQYF.

This clonotype came up a few times. The gene calls are TRBV25-1 and TRBJ1-1; 7 bases fit TRBD1. This CDR3 is 13 amino acids long. CDR1 MGHDK and CDR2 SYGVNS come from the germline V gene. J gave up 5 bases and V 6 bases, and 6 bases lay outside the gene matches. CDR3 region: CASRLTGETEAFF. The CDR3 region has the DNA TGTGCCAGCAGGTTAACAGGGGAAACTGAAGCTTTCTTT.

This chain links TRBV28 with TRBJ2-3, with 8 bases matching TRBD2. V lost 4 bases, J lost 5 bases, and 20 bases stayed unmatched. Germline V gives CDR1 MDHEN, CDR2 SYDVKM. The CDR3 totals 19 residues. The CDR3 sequence is CASSSFRILGLVGGDTQYF. CDR3 nucleotides: TGTGCCAGCAGTTCCTTCCGAATCCTGGGACTAGTCGGGGGAGATACGCAGTATTTT.

V usage is TRBV28 and J usage is TRBJ2-7, with D uncertain. The CDR3 has 12 residues. Germline lookup yields CDR1 MDHEN and CDR2 SYDVKM. The V gene lost 3 bases and the J gene lost 9 bases, with 12 bases spanning the gap. The chain's CDR3 is CASSFPRTRQYF. The CDR3 bases are TGTGCCAGCAGTTTTCCCCGAACCAGGCAGTACTTC.

A remark on this clonotype: The junction does not match germline at one end; this may be a read error. J is TRBJ2-5 and V is TRBV29-1, with D perhaps given as TRBD1 or TRBD2 (5 bases each). TRBJ2-7 explains the end of the DNA better; the J call may be wrong. CDR3 length: 14 amino acids. The germline V gene encodes CDR1 SQVTM and CDR2 ANQGSEA. The DNA for the CDR3 is TGCAGCGTTCAAACCCCGGGACCGTCCTGCGAGCAGTACTTC. Its protein is CSVQTPGPSCEQYF.

The chain is built from TRBV7-2 and TRBJ2-1; perhaps TRBD2 as D (6 bases). Germline assignment: CDR1 SGHTA and CDR2 FQGNSA. Trimming shortened V by 5 bases and J by 4 bases, and 15 bases separated the two germline ends. The length of the CDR3 is 15 residues. CDR3 sequence reads: CASSPVGAGYNEQFF. For the CDR3, the DNA is TGTGCCAGCAGCCCCGTAGGCGCGGGATACAATGAGCAGTTCTTC. Based on the CDR3 plus reference TRBV7-2 and TRBJ2-1, the full variable domain is GAGVSQSPSNKVTEKGKDVELRCDPISGHTALYWYRQSLGQGLEFLIYFQGNSAPDKSGLPSDRFSAERTGGSVSTLTIQRTQQEDSAVYLCASSPVGAGYNEQFFGPGTRLTVL.

This clonotype was picked up many times. The chain has TRBV20-1 and TRBJ2-7; weak D call: TRBD1 (6 bases). The germline V gene encodes CDR1 DFQATT and CDR2 SNEGSKA (reference sequence). The CDR3 runs to 12 residues. V gave up 5 bases and J gave up 4 bases, with 12 bases separating them. CDR3 nucleotides: TGCAGTGCTCGGACAGTTAATTACGAGCAGTACTTC. Protein sequence: CSARTVNYEQYF.

This clonotype appeared a few times. The J gene is TRBJ2-6, the V gene TRBV9; perhaps D is TRBD1 or TRBD2 (6 bases each). Trimming pared 0 bases from V and 4 bases from J, leaving 14 bases between. The germline gives CDR1 SGDLS, CDR2 YYNGEE. The CDR3 spans 17 residues. For the CDR3, the DNA is TGTGCCAGCAGCGTAGCATCGGGGGCGCTGGGGGCCAACGTCCTGACTTTC. It encodes CASSVASGALGANVLTF.

This clonotype was observed many times. The V call is TRBV10-3, the J call TRBJ2-5; 10 bases are shared with TRBD2. J gave up 3 bases and V 4 bases, and 2 bases lay outside the gene matches. Germline-derived CDR1 and CDR2 are ENHRY and SYGVKD. This CDR3 is built from 14 residues. CDR3 protein: CAISVAGGKETQYF. The CDR3 DNA sequence: TGTGCCATCAGTGTAGCGGGAGGAAAAGAGACCCAGTACTTC.

V gene TRBV7-8 combines with J gene TRBJ2-7; D is possibly TRBD2 (5 bases). Germline V lookup: CDR1 SGHVS, CDR2 FQNEAQ. Trimming took off 4 bases at V and 4 bases at J, with 23 bases between the two ends. This CDR3 contains 17 residues. In nucleotides, the CDR3 is TGTGCCAGCAGCTCCCGTTCGAAGCGGTCCTACGGGTACGAGCAGTACTTC. It yields the protein CASSSRSKRSYGYEQYF.